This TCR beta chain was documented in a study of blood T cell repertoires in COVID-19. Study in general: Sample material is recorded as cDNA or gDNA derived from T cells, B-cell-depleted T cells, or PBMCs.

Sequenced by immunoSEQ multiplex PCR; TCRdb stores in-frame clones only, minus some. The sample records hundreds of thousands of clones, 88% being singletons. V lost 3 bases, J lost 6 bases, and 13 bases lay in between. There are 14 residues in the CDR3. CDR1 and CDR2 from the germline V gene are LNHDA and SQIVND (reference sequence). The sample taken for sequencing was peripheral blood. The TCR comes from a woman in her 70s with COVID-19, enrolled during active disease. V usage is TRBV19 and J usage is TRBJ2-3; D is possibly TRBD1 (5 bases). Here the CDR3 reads CASSIGRADDTQYF. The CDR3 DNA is TGTGCCAGTAGTATTGGCAGGGCAGACGATACGCAGTATTTT.